This T cell receptor beta chain was recorded in a study of cytomegalovirus exposure and HLA in healthy donors. PCR amplification relied on 60 Vbeta primers (plus 13 Jbeta primers). TCRdb's copy holds only in-frame clones and misses some; the assay was immunoSEQ multiplex PCR. Altogether about 170,000 clones are present, approximately 81% being singletons, with the ten largest covering approximately 2.4%. Germline V gene sequence: CDR1 SGHTA, CDR2 FQGNSA. CDR3 length: 12 residues. With 4 bases removed from V and 15 bases from J, the gap between germline ends came to 16 bases. The TCR was taken from a male donor in good health and CMV-seronegative. The sequencing input was PBMCs. J is TRBJ1-5 and V is TRBV7-2; no clear D. CDR3 residues: CASSSPGEVWHF. CDR3 nucleotide sequence: TGTGCCAGCAGCTCCCCTGGAGAGGTGTGGCATTTT.